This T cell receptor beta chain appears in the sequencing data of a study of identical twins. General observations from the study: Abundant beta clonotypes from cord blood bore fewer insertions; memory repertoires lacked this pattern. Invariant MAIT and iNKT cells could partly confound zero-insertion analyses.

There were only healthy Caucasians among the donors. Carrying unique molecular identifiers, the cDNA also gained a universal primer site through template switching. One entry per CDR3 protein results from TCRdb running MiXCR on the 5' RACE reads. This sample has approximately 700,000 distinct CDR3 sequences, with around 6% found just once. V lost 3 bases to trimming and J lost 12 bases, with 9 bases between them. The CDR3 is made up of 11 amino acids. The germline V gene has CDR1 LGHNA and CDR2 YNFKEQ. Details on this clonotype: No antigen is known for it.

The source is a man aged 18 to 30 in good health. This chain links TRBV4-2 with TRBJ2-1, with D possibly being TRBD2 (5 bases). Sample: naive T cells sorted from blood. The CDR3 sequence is CASSHTRGQFF. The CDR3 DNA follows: TGTGCCAGCAGCCACACACGGGGGCAGTTCTTC.